Listed here are 14 T cell receptor beta chains from one sample, sequenced in a study of T cell changes during pregnancy in multiple sclerosis. Repertoires were generated with immunoSEQ multiplex PCR, while TCRdb's copy carries only in-frame clones and drops some. The data show tens of thousands of clones, with about 92% seen just once and approximately 2.1% held by the top ten. The sequences come from peripheral blood, collected before pregnancy. These receptor sequences come from a female donor with multiple sclerosis, enrolled in a pregnancy study.

The chain carries TRBV5-4 and TRBJ2-2; 11 nucleotides line up with TRBD2. The germline gives CDR1 SGHNT, CDR2 YYREEE (reference sequence). V lost 4 bases and J lost 1; bases outside the gene matches: 3. The CDR3 is made up of 16 amino acids. DNA for the CDR3: TGTGCCAGCAGCGCGGGACTAGCGGAGAACACCGGGGAGCTGTTTTTT. This encodes CASSAGLAENTGELFF. The complete variable domain, with remaining parts taken from reference TRBV5-4 and TRBJ2-2, reads ETGVTQSPTHLIKTRGQQVTLRCSSQSGHNTVSWYQQALGQGPQFIFQYYREEENGRGNFPPRFSGLQFPNYSSELNVNALELDDSALYLCASSAGLAENTGELFFGEGSRLTVL.

This sequence joins TRBV27 and TRBJ2-5, with TRBD2 identical over 7 bases. Germline CDR1 and CDR2: MNHEY and SMNVEV (reference sequence). The length of the CDR3 is 16 residues. The ends lost 1 base at V and 5 bases at J; junction bases unmatched: 10. The CDR3 bases are TGTGCCAGCAGTTTATATTGGGGAGGGCCACCGGAGACCCAGTACTTC. Translated, it gives CASSLYWGGPPETQYF.

The chain is built from TRBV4-3 and TRBJ2-1; possible D gene TRBD2, 6 bases. CDR3 length: 16 amino acids. Germline lookup yields CDR1 LGHNA and CDR2 YSLEER. Trimming took off 0 bases at V and 7 bases at J, with 16 bases between the two ends. CDR3 nucleotide sequence: TGCGCCAGCAGCCAAGATCTTGCGGGATGGGTTAATGAGCAGTTCTTC. Protein sequence: CASSQDLAGWVNEQFF.

This chain joins TRBV11-3 and TRBJ1-1; maybe TRBD1 (6 bases). In germline, CDR1 is SGHNT, CDR2 YENEEA. The length of the CDR3 is 16 residues. Between the trimmed V and J ends, which lost 4 bases and 1 base, there was a span of 16 bases. CDR3 region: CASSSQHRAGNTEAFF. The CDR3 bases are TGTGCCAGCAGCTCACAACACAGGGCGGGGAACACTGAAGCTTTCTTT.

The chain joins TRBV30 to TRBJ1-2; D is possibly TRBD1 (6 bases). Germline CDR1 and CDR2: GTSNPN and SVGIG (reference sequence). V lost 4 bases and J 1 base, leaving 13 bases between the germline ends. The CDR3 sequence is 14 residues long. This chain's CDR3 is CAWTDRAVNYGYTF. CDR3 bases: TGTGCCTGGACGGACAGAGCCGTTAACTATGGCTACACCTTC.

This clone came up a few times. This chain links TRBV11-2 with TRBJ2-1; maybe TRBD2 (7 bases). This CDR3 contains 15 residues. The germline gives CDR1 SGHAT, CDR2 FQNNGV. Trimming removed 2 bases at V and 12 bases at J, with 20 bases between. CDR3 amino acids: CASSLSRGKGGRQFF. The CDR3, as DNA: TGTGCCAGCAGCTTATCGCGGGGGAAGGGGGGTCGGCAGTTCTTC.

This clone was recorded once. The rearrangement joins TRBV6-6 to TRBJ1-2, with 11 bases lining up with TRBD1. CDR1 and CDR2 from the germline V gene are MNHNY and SVGAGI (reference sequence). There are 13 residues in the CDR3. V lost 6 bases to trimming and J lost 6 bases; unmatched junction nucleotides: 3. CDR3 coding DNA: TGTGCCAGCAGGCGGGGACAGGGGGATGGCTACACCTTC. Its protein product is CASRRGQGDGYTF.

The chain combines TRBV28 with TRBJ1-3; D is ambiguous. This CDR3 is built from 15 residues. The V and J ends lost 5 bases and 4 bases respectively, with 15 bases between them. CDR1 and CDR2 from the germline V gene are MDHEN and SYDVKM. The CDR3: CASSKRAPGGNTIYF. CDR3 sequence (DNA): TGTGCCAGCAGTAAAAGGGCCCCGGGGGGAAACACCATATATTTT.

The chain employs TRBV7-9 and TRBJ1-1; no firm D call. The V and J ends lost 5 bases and 11 bases respectively, with 21 bases between them. Per the germline V gene, CDR1 is SEHNR and CDR2 is FQNEAQ (reference sequence). The CDR3 is made up of 14 amino acids. CDR3 protein: CASSQISPLKEAFF. In DNA, the CDR3 is TGTGCCAGCAGCCAAATAAGCCCCCTCAAAGAGGCTTTCTTT.

This clone was observed a handful of times. The CDR3 is CASSLARGVGEKLFF. The CDR3, as DNA: TGTGCCAGCAGCTTGGCGCGGGGTGTCGGGGAAAAACTGTTTTTT. The J gene is TRBJ1-4, the V gene TRBV5-5; D unresolved. Germline lookup yields CDR1 SGHKS and CDR2 YYEKEE (reference sequence). The V end lost 0 bases, the J end lost 8 bases, and 14 bases lay between the germline ends. The CDR3 sequence is 15 residues long.

V gene TRBV28 combines with J gene TRBJ1-5, with 8 bases that match TRBD1. There are 13 residues in the CDR3. Germline V gene sequence: CDR1 MDHEN, CDR2 SYDVKM. V lost 6 bases and J lost 4; bases outside the gene matches: 2. CDR3 nucleotides: TGTGCCAGCAGCCGGACAGGGAATCAGCCCCAGCATTTT. Translated, it gives CASSRTGNQPQHF.

This rearrangement joins TRBV2 to TRBJ2-2; tentatively, D is TRBD2 (7 bases). The CDR3 has 14 amino acids. V was cut by 7 bases and J by 6 bases, with 15 bases left in between. Germline CDR1 reads SNHLY; CDR2 reads FYNNEI. CDR3 in DNA: TGTGCCAGCAATCTAGGGGGGGGCTCCGGGGAGCTGTTTTTT. Protein sequence: CASNLGGGSGELFF. Complete variable domain (other parts from reference TRBV2 and TRBJ2-2): EPEVTQTPSHQVTQMGQEVILRCVPISNHLYFYWYRQILGQKVEFLVSFYNNEISEKSEIFDDQFSVERPDGSNFTLKIRSTKLEDSAMYFCASNLGGGSGELFFGEGSRLTVL.

V is TRBV27 and J is TRBJ2-3; 10 bases map to TRBD2. Unmatched junction bases numbered 8, after V lost 6 bases and J lost 2 bases. Per germline, CDR1 MNHEY and CDR2 SMNVEV (reference sequence). The length of the CDR3 is 16 residues. CDR3 residues: CASSALAGGPTDTQYF. CDR3 in DNA: TGTGCCAGCAGCGCCTTAGCGGGAGGCCCCACAGATACGCAGTATTTT.

The chain joins TRBV5-3 to TRBJ2-1; weak D call: TRBD2 (5 bases). TRBV5-3 is annotated as an ORF whose role is uncertain. The CDR3 runs to 15 residues. The V and J ends lost 2 bases and 0 bases respectively, with 9 bases between them. CDR3 loop: CARSFSGSSYNEQFF. In nucleotides, the CDR3 is TGTGCCAGAAGCTTTTCGGGGAGCTCCTACAATGAGCAGTTCTTC.